This paragraph reports one T cell receptor (beta chain). CDR1 and CDR2 from the germline V gene are SEHNR and FQNEAQ (reference sequence). The V end was cut by 1 base, the J end by 11 bases, with 8 bases between. The CDR3 extends over 11 amino acids. RNA in amounts of 0.5 to 1 ug was reverse transcribed with random hexamers. TCRdb itself ran the immunoSEQ multiplex PCR reads through MiXCR, one entry per CDR3 protein. The top ten clones hold about 0.087% of a sample with 200,000 or so distinct CDR3 sequences, roughly 96% of them seen once. The sample belongs to a study of CD8 T cells in Susac syndrome. Sequencing of TCR beta was performed on blood CD8+ T cells and on blood CD4+ T cells. FACS enriched CD8+ TEMRA cells, while bulk CD8+ and CD4+ were negatively isolated.

This rearrangement joins TRBV7-9 to TRBJ1-1; D remains unclear. The specimen sequenced was CD4+ T cells from PBMCs. This TCR came from a human donor with multiple sclerosis. The CDR3, as DNA: TGTGCCAGCAGCTTAGTCTCAACGGCTTTCTTT. Translating gives CASSLVSTAFF.